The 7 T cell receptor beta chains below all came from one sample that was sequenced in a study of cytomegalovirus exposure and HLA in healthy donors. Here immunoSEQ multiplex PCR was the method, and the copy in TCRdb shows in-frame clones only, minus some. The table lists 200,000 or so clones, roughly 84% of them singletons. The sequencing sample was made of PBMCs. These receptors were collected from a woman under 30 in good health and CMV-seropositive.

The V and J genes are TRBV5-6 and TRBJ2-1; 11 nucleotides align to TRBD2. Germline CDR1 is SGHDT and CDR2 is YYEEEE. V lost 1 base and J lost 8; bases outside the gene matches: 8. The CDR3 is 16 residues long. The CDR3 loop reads CASSLRTSGRGDEQFF. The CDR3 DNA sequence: TGTGCCAGCAGCTTGCGAACTAGCGGGAGAGGGGATGAGCAGTTCTTC. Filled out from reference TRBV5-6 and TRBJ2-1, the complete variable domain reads DAGVTQSPTHLIKTRGQQVTLRCSPKSGHDTVSWYQQALGQGPQFIFQYYEEEERQRGNFPDRFSGHQFPNYSSELNVNALLLGDSALYLCASSLRTSGRGDEQFFGPGTRLTVL.

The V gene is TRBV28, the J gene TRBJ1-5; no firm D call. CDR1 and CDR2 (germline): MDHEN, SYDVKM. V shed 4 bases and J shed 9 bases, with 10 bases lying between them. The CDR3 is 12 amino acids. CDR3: CASSSPPGPQHF. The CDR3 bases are TGTGCCAGCAGTTCCCCCCCCGGGCCCCAGCATTTT.

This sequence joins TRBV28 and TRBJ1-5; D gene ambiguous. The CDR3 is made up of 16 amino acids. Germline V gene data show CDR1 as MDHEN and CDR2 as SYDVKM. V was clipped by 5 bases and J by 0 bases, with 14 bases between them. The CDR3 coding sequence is TGTGCCAGCAGTCCATCAACGACAAGTAGCAATCAGCCCCAGCATTTT. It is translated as CASSPSTTSSNQPQHF.

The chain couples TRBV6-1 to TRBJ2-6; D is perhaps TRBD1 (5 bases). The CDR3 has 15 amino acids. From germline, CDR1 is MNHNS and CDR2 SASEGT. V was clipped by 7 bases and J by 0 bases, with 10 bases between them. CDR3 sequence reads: CASMLQDSGANVLTF. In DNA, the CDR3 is TGTGCCAGCATGCTACAGGACTCTGGGGCCAACGTCCTGACTTTC.

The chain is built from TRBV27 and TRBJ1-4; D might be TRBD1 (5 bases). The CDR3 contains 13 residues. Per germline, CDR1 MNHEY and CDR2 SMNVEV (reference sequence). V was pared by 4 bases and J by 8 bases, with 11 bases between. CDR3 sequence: CASSYGQGEKLFF. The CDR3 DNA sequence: TGTGCCAGCAGTTACGGACAAGGCGAAAAACTGTTTTTT.

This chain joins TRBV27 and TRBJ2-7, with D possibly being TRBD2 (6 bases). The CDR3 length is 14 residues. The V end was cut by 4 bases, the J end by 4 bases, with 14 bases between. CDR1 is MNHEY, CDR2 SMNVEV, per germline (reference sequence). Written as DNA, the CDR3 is TGTGCCAGCAGTTGGGGCGGAGGGCCGTACGAGCAGTACTTC. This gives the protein CASSWGGGPYEQYF.

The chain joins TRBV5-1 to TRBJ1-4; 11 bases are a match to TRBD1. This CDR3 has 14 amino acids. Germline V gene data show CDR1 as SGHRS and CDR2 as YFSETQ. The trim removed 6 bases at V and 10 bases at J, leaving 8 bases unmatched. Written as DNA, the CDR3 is TGCGCCAGCACCCCCGGACAGGGGGCAAGAAAACTGTTTTTT. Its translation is CASTPGQGARKLFF. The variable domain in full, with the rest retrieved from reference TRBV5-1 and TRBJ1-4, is KAGVTQTPRYLIKTRGQQVTLSCSPISGHRSVSWYQQTPGQGLQFLFEYFSETQRNKGNFPGRFSGRQFSNSRSEMNVSTLELGDSALYLCASTPGQGARKLFFGSGTQLSVL.